One and the same sample provided the 16 T cell receptor beta chains below, sequenced in a study of identical twins. Using its own MiXCR run on the 5' RACE reads, TCRdb lists one record per CDR3 protein. The sample consists of about 160,000 distinct CDR3 sequences, under 4.5% of them appearing once. Sequences were obtained from memory T cells sorted from blood. The origin of the receptors is a man aged 18-30 years in good health.

This clonotype was seen repeatedly, ten times or more. V usage is TRBV7-6 and J usage is TRBJ2-3; D remains ambiguous. This CDR3 contains 12 residues. The V end lost 3 bases, the J end lost 7 bases, and 8 bases lay between the germline ends. Germline values: CDR1 SGHVS, CDR2 FNYEAQ. The CDR3: CASSFPKNTQYF. The CDR3 DNA reads TGTGCCAGCAGCTTCCCAAAGAATACGCAGTATTTT.

This clonotype appeared many times. The rearrangement links TRBV5-4 to TRBJ2-1; D could derive from TRBD1 or TRBD2 (5 bases each). The CDR3 covers 17 residues. Germline V gene sequence: CDR1 SGHNT, CDR2 YYREEE (reference sequence). V was cut by 1 base and J by 4 bases, with 18 bases left in between. CDR3 in amino acids: CASSLLGTPFGYNEQFF. CDR3 coding DNA: TGTGCCAGCAGCTTGTTGGGGACCCCTTTCGGATACAATGAGCAGTTCTTC.

Worth noting for this clonotype: Being one base from a much bigger clone, this may be a read error. The V and J genes are TRBV5-1 and TRBJ2-1; D gene ambiguous. The germline CDR1 and CDR2 sequences are SGHRS and YFSETQ. The CDR3 runs 14 residues. The CDR3 DNA is TGCGCCGGCAGCTTGCGAGCCTTGACAAATGAGCAGTTCTTC. Encoded protein: CAGSLRALTNEQFF.

This clonotype came up many times. The V call is TRBV28, the J call TRBJ2-5, with D unresolved. Germline loops: CDR1 MDHEN, CDR2 SYDVKM. Between the trimmed V and J ends, which lost 6 bases and 5 bases, there was a span of 13 bases. CDR3 length: 13 amino acids. The CDR3 protein is CASSLRNEETQYF. The DNA of the CDR3 is TGTGCCAGCAGCCTAAGGAACGAGGAGACCCAGTACTTC.

This clonotype was detected ten times or more. The V gene is TRBV7-8, the J gene TRBJ1-5; unclear D gene. The germline gives CDR1 SGHVS, CDR2 FQNEAQ. V was pared by 2 bases and J by 3 bases, with 14 bases between. This CDR3 has 16 amino acids. The CDR3 region is CASSLKRVGFNQPQHF. The DNA for the CDR3 is TGTGCCAGCAGCTTAAAAAGGGTAGGCTTCAATCAGCCCCAGCATTTT.

This clonotype showed up many times. The chain has TRBV5-1 and TRBJ2-5; TRBD1 matches 7 bases. With V trimmed by 5 bases and J by 1 base, 5 bases remained unmatched. The CDR3 extends over 14 amino acids. CDR1 is SGHRS and CDR2 is YFSETQ in the germline V gene. CDR3 nucleotide sequence: TGCGCCAGCAGAGTGGGACAGCTCCAAGAGACCCAGTACTTC. Protein product: CASRVGQLQETQYF.

This clonotype occurred many times. The rearrangement joins TRBV20-1 to TRBJ1-5, with D possibly TRBD1 on 6 matching bases. The length of the CDR3 is 14 residues. CDR1 is DFQATT, CDR2 SNEGSKA, per germline (reference sequence). Trimming took 6 bases from V and 6 from J, leaving 18 bases between them. The CDR3 nucleotides read TGCAGTGCAATCCCCCCCAGGGGAGGTCAGCCCCAGCATTTT. Protein product: CSAIPPRGGQPQHF.

At least ten counts were recorded for this clonotype. The rearrangement joins TRBV15 to TRBJ2-7, with D perhaps matching TRBD2 (5 bases). The V end was cut by 0 bases, the J end by 9 bases, with 15 bases between. This CDR3 contains 14 residues. The germline V gene encodes CDR1 LNHNV and CDR2 YYDKDF (reference sequence). CDR3 coding DNA: TGTGCCACCAGCAGAGACCGGGGAGCCAAGGGGCAGTACTTC. As protein: CATSRDRGAKGQYF.

This clonotype appeared many times. The gene calls are TRBV3-1 and TRBJ2-1, with D possibly being TRBD1 or TRBD2 (6 bases each). Germline-derived CDR1 and CDR2 are LGHDT and YNNKEL (reference sequence). This CDR3 spans 14 amino acids. V dropped 0 bases and J dropped 9 bases, with 12 bases sitting between them. The CDR3 protein is CASSQDRGLGEQFF. CDR3 nucleotide sequence: TGTGCCAGCAGCCAAGATCGGGGGCTCGGTGAGCAGTTCTTC.

The DNA for the CDR3 is TGTGCCAGCAGTCCCCGTGGGGACTATGGCTACACCTTC. Its translation is CASSPRGDYGYTF. V usage is TRBV27 and J usage is TRBJ1-2; the D is unclear. There are 13 residues in the CDR3. V gave up 5 bases and J gave up 3 bases, with 10 bases separating them. CDR1 is MNHEY, CDR2 SMNVEV, per germline (reference sequence).

In its sample, this clonotype was seen many times. This chain connects TRBV14 to TRBJ2-5; D might be TRBD1 or TRBD2, each matching 5 bases. V was pared by 4 bases and J by 2 bases, with 14 bases between. The CDR3 runs 15 residues. Germline V CDR1 and CDR2: SGHDN, FVKESK. CDR3 in amino acids: CASSPRMGVQETQYF. In DNA, the CDR3 is TGTGCCAGCAGCCCCAGAATGGGGGTTCAAGAGACCCAGTACTTC.

Ten or more counts support this clonotype. Here the CDR3 DNA reads TGTGCCAGCAGCACTAGGGTTGCCGGGGAGCTGTTTTTT. Translation: CASSTRVAGELFF. V is TRBV6-1 and J is TRBJ2-2; perhaps TRBD2 as D (5 bases). Germline CDR1 reads MNHNS; CDR2 reads SASEGT. The CDR3 has 13 amino acids. The germline V and J ends were trimmed by 6 bases and 6 bases, with 11 bases remaining between them.

At least ten counts were recorded for this clonotype. V usage is TRBV29-1 and J usage is TRBJ1-1, with TRBD1 as a possible D gene (6 bases). The CDR3 covers 13 residues. V was clipped by 6 bases and J by 8 bases, with 19 bases between them. Per germline, CDR1 SQVTM and CDR2 ANQGSEA. CDR3 residues: CSVTDSKSLEAFF. The CDR3 DNA reads TGCAGCGTCACGGACAGCAAATCTTTAGAAGCTTTCTTT.

This clonotype was counted ten times or more. The chain uses TRBV12-3 or TRBV12-4 and TRBJ2-5, with TRBD1 matching 7 bases. The CDR3 length is 13 residues. V trimming: 5 bases; J trimming: 6 bases; junction bases outside the gene matches: 6. The CDR3, as DNA: TGTGCCAGCAGTGCGACAGGGATGAAGACCCAGTACTTC. It specifies CASSATGMKTQYF.

This rearrangement joins TRBV12-5 to TRBJ2-1; D not resolved. This CDR3 is 14 amino acids long. V lost 1 base to trimming and J lost 4 bases, with 8 bases between them. Germline CDR1 and CDR2: LGHNT and FRNRAP. This CDR3 is CASGLGVTYNEQFF. The CDR3 nucleotides read TGTGCTAGTGGTTTGGGGGTTACTTACAATGAGCAGTTCTTC.

This clonotype was seen at least ten times. The chain employs TRBV4-2 and TRBJ2-4; TRBD2 aligns across 9 bases. J was trimmed by 3 bases and V by 4 bases; bases with no gene match: 19. The CDR3 totals 20 residues. The germline gives CDR1 LGHNA, CDR2 YNFKEQ. CDR3 amino acids: CASSLFAAGGGTVGKNIQYF. In nucleotides, the CDR3 is TGTGCCAGCAGCCTCTTTGCAGCGGGAGGCGGCACCGTTGGCAAAAACATTCAGTACTTC.